This TCR beta chain is drawn from a study of T cell responses to AZD1222 COVID-19 vaccine. Findings and limits, study-wide: Possibly, clonal diversity was underestimated; donors were largely white British and included more females. Spike-specific TCR breadth and depth grew following two AZD1222 doses.

This clone has just one count. Its specificity is unknown. Clones were sequenced by immunoSEQ multiplex PCR, and TCRdb holds only the in-frame ones, with some missing. The sample shows under 200,000 clones, about nine tenths of them seen only once. Here the sequenced sample was peripheral blood, taken on day 0 of AZD1222 vaccination. This receptor was obtained from an adult in good health.

The CDR3 DNA reads as TGTGCCAGCAGCTTCCCCGGGTATGGCTACACCTTC. This gives the protein CASSFPGYGYTF. J is TRBJ1-2 and V is TRBV7-2, with D unclear. V was clipped by 3 bases and J by 5 bases, with 7 bases between them. Germline V gene lookup returns CDR1 SGHTA and CDR2 FQGNSA. The CDR3 contains 12 residues.